What follows describes a single T cell receptor beta chain. Its recognized antigen is unknown. No base quality values were provided; no much bigger clone lies one nucleotide off. The entire amount of isolated RNA was reverse transcribed using the High Capacity cDNA Reverse Transcription Kit, so the sequenced TCRB transcripts were expressed ones. Deep immunoSEQ sequencing was performed on naive, central memory and regulatory T cell samples, with an average of about 3.57 million total reads per sample. After sorted cells were lysed in RLT buffer, RNA was extracted with DNase-treated RNeasy Micro or Mini kits, with the choice depending on cell number. To prevent cross-contamination, each cell subset was processed individually, whereas patient and healthy donor samples were processed jointly. TCRB sequences were amplified from cDNA with the immunoSEQ multiplex PCR, producing 87-bp fragments spanning the CDR3 region. The amplicons were sequenced using the Illumina HiSeq platform. Turning to the authors' computational methods: PCR bias was corrected computationally using synthetic template baselines, and reads within Hamming distance 2 were collapsed, with unmergeable singletons discarded. Reads were aligned against IMGT so that V, D and J genes, CDR3 length and insertions or deletions at six rearrangement sites could be assigned. Within each subset, clonotype counts were normalized to sorted cell number, and only after that were true diversity and Gini coefficients computed with the tcR R package. The overlap coefficient, calculated on TCRB nucleotide sequences, was used to measure repertoire sharing. Out-of-frame TCRB sequences from naive cells were analyzed to stand in for the pre-selection repertoire. TCRdb re-hosts the immuneACCESS table, in-frame sequences only. Its copies lack some clones; in the studies checked, an unresolved V gene accounts for under half of them, and the cause for the rest is not known. V and J calls and clone size follow that table, whereas D and trimming were derived from the DNA. The sample contains 620,000 or so clones, 15% of them found a single time. The ten biggest clones cover about 0.093% of the sample.

The data originate from a study of beta chain features in type 1 diabetes (dated by TCRdb to 2017 to 2018). Study-wide context: Mean age, gender distribution, total cell number and subset yield were not different between patients and healthy donors. Across all samples, 107,917,701 sorted cells were examined, and cell number per subset correlated strongly with RNA yield. The study compared the TCRB repertoires of sorted circulating CD4+ T cell subsets in recently diagnosed type 1 diabetes patients with those in matched healthy donors. Regulatory and stem cell-like memory subsets were isolated from only 8 patients and roughly 8 healthy donors, whereas naive and central memory subsets came from all 28 donors. What the study reported, not specific to this receptor: The naive, central memory and regulatory TCRB repertoires appeared to resemble one another more closely among patients than among healthy donors. Shorter templates might be favored by PCR, yet because patient and control samples were amplified and corrected together, any such skew would affect both groups equally. In all four CD4+ subsets, TCRB CDR3 length was moderately but significantly shorter in type 1 diabetes patients. Only small numbers of individuals were included in the HLA sub-analyses, which left unresolved whether HLA type had any influence on TCRB rearrangement. Because cDNA rather than genomic DNA was sequenced, highly expressing activated cells could have been over-represented, although no difference in activation and CD3 levels was found between groups. Fewer insertions and more nucleotide deletions at VDJ recombination sites were observed in patients with type 1 diabetes, implying thymic rearrangement abnormalities.

V sheds 6 bases and J sheds 1 base, leaving 8 bases between their ends. CDR1 and CDR2 are drawn from the germline V gene: ENHRY, SYGVKD. CDR3 length: 13 amino acids, cysteine to phenylalanine. The kept DNA is CDR3 alone, 39 bases in frame from the first base. Each donor gave one peripheral blood draw, averaging roughly 100 mL, which was collected into heparinised tubes. Using a panel that included CD45RO, CCR7, CD25, CD127, CD95 and CD27, naive, central memory, regulatory and stem cell-like memory CD4+ T cells were sorted on a BD FACSAria II. All sorted populations exceeded 98% purity. Right away, PBMCs were isolated by Lymphoprep density gradient centrifugation and were stained directly, with no culture step. Samples were stained and sorted in pairs, with one healthy donor and one patient per experiment, so that batch effects were minimized.

This receptor chain uses TRBV10-3 and TRBJ2-3, with a weak D call of TRBD1 (5 bases match). The origin of this receptor is a man aged 18 to 30 in good health. The sequenced sample was naive CD4+ T cells from blood. The sample's cell subset or site label, decoded: true naive CD4+ T cells. The sequenced DNA: TGTGCCATCAGAAGGGGTGGCACAGATACGCAGTATTTT. Translation gives CAIRRGGTDTQYF.